The TCR beta chain under discussion was sequenced for a study of blood T cell repertoires in COVID-19. Overall study context: The United States, Italy and Spain were the sources of the acute and convalescent COVID-19 samples. Sample material is recorded as cDNA or gDNA derived from T cells, B-cell-depleted T cells, or PBMCs.

V lost 4 bases, J lost 0 bases, and 17 bases lay in between. The CDR3 is made up of 17 amino acids. Germline V gene data show CDR1 as SGDLS and CDR2 as YYNGEE. Adults between about 18 and 95 years of age took part from under 30 US areas. Participants had their cohort set by participant-reported clinical history. Clones were read by immunoSEQ multiplex PCR, and TCRdb kept only the in-frame ones, dropping some. This sample carries about 180,000 clones, around 83% of them seen once, and the ten largest clones take 13% to 15%. The sequenced material came from PBMCs or T cells enriched from blood (not recorded which). V gene TRBV9 combines with J gene TRBJ1-3; D is perhaps TRBD1 (6 bases). The TCR was taken from a man aged 50-60 years who had recovered from COVID-19. The CDR3 reads CASSPTLDSLSGNTIYF. In DNA, the CDR3 is TGTGCCAGCAGCCCAACTCTGGACAGTCTCTCTGGAAACACCATATATTTT.